This T cell receptor (beta chain) was sequenced in a study of control samples from healthy donors and cancer patients. The trim removed 4 bases at V and 4 bases at J, leaving 10 bases unmatched. The CDR3 has 15 residues. Per the germline V gene, CDR1 is MGHRA and CDR2 is YSYEKL. The assay was immunoSEQ multiplex PCR, and TCRdb's table has in-frame clones only and misses some. The sample has some 130,000 clones, about 95% seen once. This clone is a singleton in its sample. The V gene is TRBV4-1, the J gene TRBJ2-7; 7 nucleotides match TRBD2. The sequence derives from a man aged 25-45 years in good health. Sequencing was done on a sample of blood. This CDR3 is CASSPLAAGGYEQYF. Here the CDR3 DNA reads TGCGCCAGCAGCCCCCTGGCAGCCGGGGGGTACGAGCAGTACTTC.